Listed here are 8 T cell receptor beta chains from one sample, sequenced in a study of blood T cell repertoires in COVID-19. Sequencing used immunoSEQ multiplex PCR; TCRdb keeps in-frame clones, though not all of them. Here the sample spans about 130,000 clones, approximately 83% being singletons. The sequenced sample consisted of peripheral blood. These TCRs come from a woman over 75 with acute or convalescent COVID-19.

In the case of this clone: Other DNA sequences in this specimen translate into the identical CDR3. J is TRBJ1-5 and V is TRBV6-5; a weak D match, TRBD1 (6 bases). The V gene's germline CDR1 is MNHEY and CDR2 SVGAGI. The CDR3 sequence is 13 residues long. V shed 6 bases and J shed 4 bases, with 10 bases lying between them. The CDR3 coding sequence is TGTGCCAGCAGACTTCAGGGGAATCAGCCCCAGCATTTT. As protein: CASRLQGNQPQHF.

The V and J genes are TRBV5-1 and TRBJ2-7; D perhaps matches TRBD1 (6 bases). V was trimmed by 3 bases and J by 0 bases, leaving 13 bases between them. Germline values: CDR1 SGHRS, CDR2 YFSETQ. The CDR3 covers 15 residues. The CDR3 loop is CASSSQGPSSYEQYF. The CDR3 region has the DNA TGCGCCAGCAGCTCTCAGGGGCCTAGCTCCTACGAGCAGTACTTC.

This sequence joins TRBV7-2 and TRBJ1-6, with 7 bases lining up with TRBD1. Germline CDR1 SGHTA, CDR2 FQGNSA. CDR3 size: 17 residues. V was pared by 2 bases and J by 7 bases, with 11 bases of the junction left unmatched. This CDR3 reads CASSLPRTGFQNSPLHF. The CDR3 nucleotides read TGTGCCAGCAGCTTACCTCGGACAGGATTCCAGAATTCACCCCTCCACTTT.

This clone appeared once. The chain has TRBV5-6 and TRBJ2-7; perhaps TRBD1 as D (6 bases). This CDR3 has 15 residues. Germline V lookup: CDR1 SGHDT, CDR2 YYEEEE. Trimming removed 4 bases from V and 3 bases from J, with 17 bases in between. The CDR3 bases are TGTGCCAGCAGCCCACAGGGATTTCTCCGCTACGAGCAGTACTTC. As protein: CASSPQGFLRYEQYF.

V usage is TRBV4-1 and J usage is TRBJ1-6; D may be TRBD1 (6 bases). The ends were cut back, 3 bases at V and 7 bases at J, with 13 bases in the middle. This CDR3 is built from 15 residues. Germline-derived CDR1 and CDR2 are MGHRA and YSYEKL. The CDR3 spells CASSQRGHANSPLHF. CDR3 DNA sequence: TGCGCCAGCAGCCAGAGGGGACACGCAAATTCACCCCTCCACTTT.

The chain recombines TRBV28 with TRBJ1-3; the D gene is possibly TRBD1 (5 bases). CDR3 length equals 14 residues. Germline assignment: CDR1 MDHEN and CDR2 SYDVKM. V lost 3 bases to trimming and J lost 3 bases, with 9 bases between them. The CDR3: CASSFAGVGNTIYF. The CDR3 coding sequence is TGTGCCAGCAGTTTCGCGGGGGTTGGAAACACCATATATTTT.

This clone was counted once. The V gene is TRBV5-1, the J gene TRBJ2-5, with 14 nucleotides matching TRBD2. This CDR3 region has 16 residues. V lost 0 bases and J lost 7; bases outside the gene matches: 5. CDR1 SGHRS and CDR2 YFSETQ come from the germline V gene. CDR3 coding DNA: TGCGCCAGCAGCTTGGCCGGACTAGCGGGGGGTGTGACCCAGTACTTC. Protein: CASSLAGLAGGVTQYF.

The V and J genes are TRBV4-1 and TRBJ1-2; D uncertain. The CDR3 is made up of 15 amino acids. CDR1 and CDR2 (germline): MGHRA, YSYEKL. V shed 0 bases and J shed 2 bases, with 10 bases lying between them. The CDR3 sequence is CASSQDRKENYGYTF. CDR3 nucleotide sequence: TGCGCCAGCAGCCAAGATCGAAAGGAGAACTATGGCTACACCTTC.